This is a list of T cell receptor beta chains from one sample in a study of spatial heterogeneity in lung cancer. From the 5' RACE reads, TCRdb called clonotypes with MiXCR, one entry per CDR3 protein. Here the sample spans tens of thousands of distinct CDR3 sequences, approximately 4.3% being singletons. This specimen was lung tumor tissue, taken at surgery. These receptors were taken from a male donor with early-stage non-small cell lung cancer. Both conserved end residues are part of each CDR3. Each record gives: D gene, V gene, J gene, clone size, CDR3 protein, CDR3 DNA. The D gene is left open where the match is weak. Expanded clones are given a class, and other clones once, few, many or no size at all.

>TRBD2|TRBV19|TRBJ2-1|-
CASSIRPGLGVMKQFF
TGTGCCAGTAGTATAAGACCGGGACTAGGGGTTATGAAGCAGTTCTTC
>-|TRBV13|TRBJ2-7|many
CASSLAGGTYEQYF
TGTGCCAGCAGCTTAGCGGGCGGAACCTACGAGCAGTACTTC
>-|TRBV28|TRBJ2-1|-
CASSFDWYNEQFF
TGTGCCAGCAGTTTCGACTGGTACAATGAGCAGTTCTTC
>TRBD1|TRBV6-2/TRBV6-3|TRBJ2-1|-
CASSYRGLRPLYNEQFF
TGTGCCAGCAGTTACAGGGGGCTACGACCCTTATACAATGAGCAGTTCTTC
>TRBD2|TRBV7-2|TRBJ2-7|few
CASSAISGRVEQYF
TGTGCCAGCAGCGCCATTAGCGGGAGGGTCGAGCAGTACTTC
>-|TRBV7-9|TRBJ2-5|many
CASSLTAYQETQYF
TGTGCCAGCAGCTTGACCGCGTACCAAGAGACCCAGTACTTC
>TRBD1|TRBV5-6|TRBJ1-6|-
CASSVRGLRNSPLHF
TGTGCCAGCAGCGTCAGGGGGCTAAGGAATTCACCCCTCCACTTT
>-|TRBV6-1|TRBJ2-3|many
CASSGWGGGKTDTQYF
TGTGCCAGCAGTGGGTGGGGAGGGGGCAAGACAGATACGCAGTATTTT
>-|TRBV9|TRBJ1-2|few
CASSVDGNYGYTF
TGTGCCAGCAGCGTAGACGGCAACTATGGCTACACCTTC
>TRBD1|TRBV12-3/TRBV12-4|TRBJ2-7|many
CASSFDRGTYEQYF
TGTGCCAGCAGTTTCGACAGGGGCACCTACGAGCAGTACTTC
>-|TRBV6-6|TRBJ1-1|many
CASSYEPSGGTEAFF
TGTGCCAGCAGTTACGAACCCTCGGGAGGCACTGAAGCTTTCTTT
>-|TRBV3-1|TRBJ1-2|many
CASSHGRPPRPYGYTF
TGTGCCAGCAGCCACGGTAGACCCCCAAGGCCGTATGGCTACACCTTC
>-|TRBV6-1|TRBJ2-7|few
CASSKTRQVAYEQYF
TGTGCCAGCAGTAAGACCCGGCAGGTCGCCTACGAGCAGTACTTC
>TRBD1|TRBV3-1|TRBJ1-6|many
CASSGTGVYSPLHF
TGTGCCAGCAGCGGGACAGGTGTTTATTCACCCCTCCACTTT
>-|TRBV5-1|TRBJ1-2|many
CASSEEGNGYTF
TGCGCCAGCAGTGAGGAAGGGAATGGCTACACCTTC
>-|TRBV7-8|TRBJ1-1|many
CASSATGLGAFF
TGTGCCAGCAGCGCTACCGGCCTGGGGGCTTTCTTT
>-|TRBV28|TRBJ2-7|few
CASSKAGEQYF
TGTGCCAGCTCTAAGGCGGGGGAGCAGTACTTC
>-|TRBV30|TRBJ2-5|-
CAWSAGDPPTQYF
TGTGCCTGGAGTGCAGGGGACCCGCCGACCCAGTACTTC
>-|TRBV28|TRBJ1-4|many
CASSPRGVGVGEKLFF
TGTGCCAGCAGCCCAAGGGGGGTTGGAGTGGGTGAAAAACTGTTTTTT
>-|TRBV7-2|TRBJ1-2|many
CASSPSKKRGYTF
TGTGCCAGCAGCCCCTCTAAAAAGAGGGGCTACACCTTC
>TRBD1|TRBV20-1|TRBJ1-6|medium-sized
CSARVPTGEASPLHF
TGCAGTGCTAGAGTCCCGACAGGGGAGGCTTCACCCCTCCACTTT
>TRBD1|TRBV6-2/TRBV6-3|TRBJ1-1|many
CASRLTGDDTEAFF
TGTGCCAGCAGGCTGACAGGGGACGACACTGAAGCTTTCTTT
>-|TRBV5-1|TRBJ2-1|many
CASSLEGGLNEQFF
TGCGCCAGCAGCTTGGAGGGGGGCCTAAATGAGCAGTTCTTC
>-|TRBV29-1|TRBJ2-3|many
CSVEESPTDTQYF
TGCAGCGTTGAAGAATCCCCCACGGATACGCAGTATTTT
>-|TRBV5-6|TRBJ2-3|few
CASSYRDTQYF
TGTGCCAGCAGCTATAGGGATACGCAGTATTTT
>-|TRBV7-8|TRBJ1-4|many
CASSLGGSDEKLFF
TGTGCCAGCAGCTTAGGGGGCTCGGATGAAAAACTGTTTTTT
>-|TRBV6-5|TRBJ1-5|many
CASSSELGNQPQHF
TGTGCCAGCAGTTCGGAATTAGGCAATCAGCCCCAGCATTTT
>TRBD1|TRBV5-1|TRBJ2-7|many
CASSYGYRGEQYF
TGCGCCAGCAGCTACGGCTACAGGGGGGAGCAGTACTTC
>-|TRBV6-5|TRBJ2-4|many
CASRADRDGNIQYF
TGTGCCAGCAGGGCAGACAGAGACGGAAACATTCAGTACTTC